This entry describes one TCR beta chain. This record comes from a study of blood T cell repertoires in COVID-19. Repertoires were generated with immunoSEQ multiplex PCR, while TCRdb's copy carries only in-frame clones and drops some. The sample yields some 150,000 clones, around 87% seen once. The sequence came from a woman in her 30s with acute COVID-19. Material: PBMCs or T cells enriched from blood (not recorded which).

CDR3 loop: CASSYTLAGVGKTGELFF. Here the CDR3 DNA reads TGTGCCAGCAGTTACACACTTGCGGGAGTCGGCAAAACCGGGGAGCTGTTTTTT. The chain recombines TRBV6-2 or TRBV6-3 with TRBJ2-2, with 7 nucleotides matching TRBD2. Germline loops: CDR1 MNHEY, CDR2 SVGEGT. V trimming: 2 bases; J trimming: 5 bases; junction bases outside the gene matches: 14. The CDR3 spans 18 residues.